This T cell receptor beta chain was captured by sequencing in a study of T cell responses to AZD1222 COVID-19 vaccine. With regard to this clone: The antigen remains unidentified.

Notes on the study in general: Epitopes outside B.1.351 and B.1.1.7 mutated regions reportedly drew nearly half of spike TCRs.

The data were produced by immunoSEQ multiplex PCR, yet TCRdb's version contains in-frame clones alone and is incomplete. The data contain 95,000 to 150,000 clones, about 92% of them seen just once; the ten biggest clones take up more than 13%. The clonotype comes from an adult in good health. The material sequenced was peripheral blood, taken on day 0 of AZD1222 vaccination.

CDR3 in amino acids: CASSTSGLVVSADTQYF. The CDR3 DNA reads TGTGCCAGCAGCACGAGTGGACTAGTGGTCTCGGCGGATACGCAGTATTTT. The genes are TRBV5-5 and TRBJ2-3; 7 positions agree with TRBD2. J gave up 6 bases and V 4 bases, and 17 bases lay outside the gene matches. The germline CDR1 and CDR2 sequences are SGHKS and YYEKEE (reference sequence). The CDR3 spans 17 residues.